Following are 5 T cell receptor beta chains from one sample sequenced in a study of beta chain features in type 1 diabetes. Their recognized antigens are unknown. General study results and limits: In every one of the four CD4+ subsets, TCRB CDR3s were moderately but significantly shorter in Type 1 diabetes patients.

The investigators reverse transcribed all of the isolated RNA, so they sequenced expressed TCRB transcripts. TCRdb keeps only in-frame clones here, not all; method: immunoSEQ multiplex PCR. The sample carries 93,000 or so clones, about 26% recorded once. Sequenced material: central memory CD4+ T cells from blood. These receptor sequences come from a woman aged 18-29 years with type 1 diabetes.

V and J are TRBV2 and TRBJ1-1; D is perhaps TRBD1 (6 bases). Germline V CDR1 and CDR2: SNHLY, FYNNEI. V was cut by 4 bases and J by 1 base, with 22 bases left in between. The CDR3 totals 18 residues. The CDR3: CASSAQQRAGVRNTEAFF. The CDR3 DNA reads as TGTGCCAGCAGTGCTCAGCAGAGGGCAGGGGTAAGGAACACTGAAGCTTTCTTT.

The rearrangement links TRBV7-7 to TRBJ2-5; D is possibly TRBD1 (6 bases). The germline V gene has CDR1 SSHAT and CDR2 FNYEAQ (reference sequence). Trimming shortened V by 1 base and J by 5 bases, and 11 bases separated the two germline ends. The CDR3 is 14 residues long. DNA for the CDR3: TGTGCCAGCAGCTTAGGAGGGGGTTGGGAGACCCAGTACTTC. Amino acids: CASSLGGGWETQYF.

The CDR3 loop reads CASSSASNAETQYF. CDR3 DNA: TGTGCCAGCAGCTCGGCTAGCAATGCTGAGACCCAGTACTTC. The rearrangement uses TRBV5-4 and TRBJ2-5; a possible D gene is TRBD2 (5 bases). The germline V and J ends were trimmed by 3 bases and 5 bases, with 14 bases remaining between them. Germline CDR1 and CDR2: SGHNT and YYREEE (reference sequence). CDR3 length equals 14 residues.

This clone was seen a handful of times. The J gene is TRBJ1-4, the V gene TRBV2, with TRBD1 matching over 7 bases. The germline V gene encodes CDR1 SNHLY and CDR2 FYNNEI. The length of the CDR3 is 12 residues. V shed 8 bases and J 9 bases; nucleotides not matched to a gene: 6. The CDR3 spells CASDREGKKLFF. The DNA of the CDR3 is TGTGCCAGCGACAGGGAAGGGAAAAAACTGTTTTTT. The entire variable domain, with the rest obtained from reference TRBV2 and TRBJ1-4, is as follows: EPEVTQTPSHQVTQMGQEVILRCVPISNHLYFYWYRQILGQKVEFLVSFYNNEISEKSEIFDDQFSVERPDGSNFTLKIRSTKLEDSAMYFCASDREGKKLFFGSGTQLSVL.

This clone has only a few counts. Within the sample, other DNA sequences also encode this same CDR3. As DNA, the CDR3 is TGTGCCACCAGCAGATCCCGGGAGACCCAGTACTTC. It is translated as CATSRSRETQYF. The chain couples TRBV15 to TRBJ2-5; D remains ambiguous. The V and J ends lost 2 bases and 5 bases respectively, with 6 bases between them. The CDR3 is 12 amino acids. Germline CDR1 reads LNHNV; CDR2 reads YYDKDF (reference sequence).